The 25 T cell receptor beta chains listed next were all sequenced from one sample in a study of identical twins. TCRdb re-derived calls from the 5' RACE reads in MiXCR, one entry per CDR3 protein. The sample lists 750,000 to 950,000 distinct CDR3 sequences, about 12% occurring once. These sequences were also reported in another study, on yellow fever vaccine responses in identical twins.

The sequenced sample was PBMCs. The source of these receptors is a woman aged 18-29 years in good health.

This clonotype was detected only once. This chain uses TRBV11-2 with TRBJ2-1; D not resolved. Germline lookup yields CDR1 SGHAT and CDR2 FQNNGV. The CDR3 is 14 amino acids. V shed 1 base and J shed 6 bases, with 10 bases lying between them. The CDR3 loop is CASSLGLLINEQFF. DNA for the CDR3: TGTGCCAGCAGCTTAGGTCTCCTCATCAATGAGCAGTTCTTC.

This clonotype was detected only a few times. This chain's CDR3 is CASSERQAYGYTF. The CDR3 DNA sequence: TGTGCCAGCAGTGAGCGACAGGCATATGGCTACACCTTC. The chain employs TRBV2 and TRBJ1-2; tentative D call: TRBD1 (6 bases). CDR3 length: 13 amino acids. In germline, CDR1 is SNHLY, CDR2 FYNNEI. Trimming shortened V by 3 bases and J by 5 bases, and 10 bases separated the two germline ends.

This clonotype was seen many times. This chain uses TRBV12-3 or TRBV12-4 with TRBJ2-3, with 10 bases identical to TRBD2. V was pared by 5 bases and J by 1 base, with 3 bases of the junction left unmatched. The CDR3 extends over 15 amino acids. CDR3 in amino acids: CASSTGTSGTDTQYF. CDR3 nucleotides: TGTGCCAGCAGTACCGGGACTAGCGGCACAGATACGCAGTATTTT.

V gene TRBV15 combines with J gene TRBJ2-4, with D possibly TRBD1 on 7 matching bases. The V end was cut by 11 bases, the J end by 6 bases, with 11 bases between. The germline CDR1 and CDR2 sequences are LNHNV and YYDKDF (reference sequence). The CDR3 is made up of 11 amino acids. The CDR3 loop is CAAGQSNIQYF. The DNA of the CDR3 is TGTGCCGCGGGACAGTCAAACATTCAGTACTTC.

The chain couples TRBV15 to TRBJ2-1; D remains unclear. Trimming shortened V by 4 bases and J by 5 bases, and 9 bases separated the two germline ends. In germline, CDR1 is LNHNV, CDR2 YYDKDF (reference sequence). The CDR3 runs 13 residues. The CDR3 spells CATSIPPDNEQFF. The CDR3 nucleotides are TGTGCCACCAGCATCCCTCCAGACAATGAGCAGTTCTTC.

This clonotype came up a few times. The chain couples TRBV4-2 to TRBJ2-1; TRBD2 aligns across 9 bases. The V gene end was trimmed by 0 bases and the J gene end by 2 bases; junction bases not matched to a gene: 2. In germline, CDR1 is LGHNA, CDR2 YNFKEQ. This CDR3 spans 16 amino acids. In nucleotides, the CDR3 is TGTGCCAGCAGCCAAGAGGAGCGGGGGGCCTACAATGAGCAGTTCTTC. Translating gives CASSQEERGAYNEQFF.

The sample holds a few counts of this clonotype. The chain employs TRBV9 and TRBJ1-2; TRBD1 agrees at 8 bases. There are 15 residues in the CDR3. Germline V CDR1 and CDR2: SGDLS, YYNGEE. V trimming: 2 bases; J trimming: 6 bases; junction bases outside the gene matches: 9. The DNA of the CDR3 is TGTGCCAGCAGCGTCGACAGGGGTACCTGGGATGGCTACACCTTC. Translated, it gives CASSVDRGTWDGYTF.

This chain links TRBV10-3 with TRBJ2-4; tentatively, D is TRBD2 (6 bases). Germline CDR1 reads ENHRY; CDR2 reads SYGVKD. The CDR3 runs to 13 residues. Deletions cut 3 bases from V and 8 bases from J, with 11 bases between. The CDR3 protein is CAISEEGTYIQYF. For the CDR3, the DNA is TGTGCCATCAGTGAAGAGGGGACTTACATTCAGTACTTC.

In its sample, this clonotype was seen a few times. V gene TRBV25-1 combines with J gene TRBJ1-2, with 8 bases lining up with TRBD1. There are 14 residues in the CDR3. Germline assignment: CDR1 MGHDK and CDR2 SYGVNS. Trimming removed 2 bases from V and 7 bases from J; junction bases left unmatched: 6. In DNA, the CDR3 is TGTGCCAGCAGTGAAGGACAGGGTGTCGGTGGCTACACCTTC. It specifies CASSEGQGVGGYTF.

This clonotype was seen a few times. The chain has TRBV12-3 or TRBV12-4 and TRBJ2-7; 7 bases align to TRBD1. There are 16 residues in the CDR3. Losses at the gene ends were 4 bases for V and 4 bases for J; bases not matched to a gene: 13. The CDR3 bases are TGTGCCAGCAGTTATAGGGTGACAGGGAAAACGTACGAGCAGTACTTC. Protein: CASSYRVTGKTYEQYF.

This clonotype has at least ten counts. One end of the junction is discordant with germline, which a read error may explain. CDR3 nucleotide sequence: TGTGCCAGCAGTCTCGGGGCAGGGGGCACAGATACGCAGTATTTT. It encodes CASSLGAGGTDTQYF. The chain recombines TRBV5-1 with TRBJ2-3; the D gene is possibly TRBD1 (6 bases). This CDR3 is built from 15 residues. Germline CDR1 SGHRS, CDR2 YFSETQ.

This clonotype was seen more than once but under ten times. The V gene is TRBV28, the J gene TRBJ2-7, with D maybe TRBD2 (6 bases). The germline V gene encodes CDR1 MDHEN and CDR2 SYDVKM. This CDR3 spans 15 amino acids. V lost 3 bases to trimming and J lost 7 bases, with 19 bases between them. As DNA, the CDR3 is TGTGCCAGCAGTTTCGGTTGGCGGCCCCGGGAGGAGCAGTACTTC. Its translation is CASSFGWRPREEQYF.

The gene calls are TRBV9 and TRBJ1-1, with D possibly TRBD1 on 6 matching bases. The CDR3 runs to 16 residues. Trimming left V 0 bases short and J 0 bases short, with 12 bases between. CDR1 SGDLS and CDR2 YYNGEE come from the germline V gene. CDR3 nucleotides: TGTGCCAGCAGCGTAGGATCGGACAGATTGAACACTGAAGCTTTCTTT. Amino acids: CASSVGSDRLNTEAFF.

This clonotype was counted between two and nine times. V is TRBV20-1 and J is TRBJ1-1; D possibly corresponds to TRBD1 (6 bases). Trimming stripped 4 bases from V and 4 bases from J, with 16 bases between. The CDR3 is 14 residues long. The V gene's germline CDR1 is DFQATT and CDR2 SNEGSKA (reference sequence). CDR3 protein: CSAKKGHPTTEAFF. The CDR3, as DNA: TGCAGTGCTAAAAAGGGACACCCAACCACTGAAGCTTTCTTT.

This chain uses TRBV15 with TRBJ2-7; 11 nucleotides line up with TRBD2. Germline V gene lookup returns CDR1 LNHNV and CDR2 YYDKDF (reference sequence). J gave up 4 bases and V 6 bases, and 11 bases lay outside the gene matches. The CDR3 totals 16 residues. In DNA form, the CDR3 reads TGTGCCACCAGTCCTGAACTAGCGGGGGAATTTTACGAGCAGTACGTC. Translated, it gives CATSPELAGEFYEQYV.

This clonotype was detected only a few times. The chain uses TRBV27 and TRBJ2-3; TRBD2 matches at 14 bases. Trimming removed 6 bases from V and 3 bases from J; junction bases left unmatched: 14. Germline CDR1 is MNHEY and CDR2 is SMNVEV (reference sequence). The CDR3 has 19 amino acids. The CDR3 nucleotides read TGTGCCAGCAGAAACCAACCGGGACTAGCGGGAGTGCAGACAGATACGCAGTATTTT. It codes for CASRNQPGLAGVQTDTQYF.

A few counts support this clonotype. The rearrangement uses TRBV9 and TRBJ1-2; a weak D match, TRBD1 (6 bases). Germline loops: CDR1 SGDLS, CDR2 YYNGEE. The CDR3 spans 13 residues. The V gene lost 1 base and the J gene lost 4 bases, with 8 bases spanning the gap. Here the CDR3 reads CASSVQGTYGYTF. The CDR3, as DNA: TGTGCCAGCAGCGTACAGGGGACCTATGGCTACACCTTC.

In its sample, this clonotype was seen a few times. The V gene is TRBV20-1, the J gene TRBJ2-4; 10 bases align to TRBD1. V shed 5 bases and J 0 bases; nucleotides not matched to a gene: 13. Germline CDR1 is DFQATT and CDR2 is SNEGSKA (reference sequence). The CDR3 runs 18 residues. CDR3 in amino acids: CSARYGQGELLAKNIQYF. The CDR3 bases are TGCAGTGCTCGTTACGGACAGGGGGAATTATTAGCCAAAAACATTCAGTACTTC.

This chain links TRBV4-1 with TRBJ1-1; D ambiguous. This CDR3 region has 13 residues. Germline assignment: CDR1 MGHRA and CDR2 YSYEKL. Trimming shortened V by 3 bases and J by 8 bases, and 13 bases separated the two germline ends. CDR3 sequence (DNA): TGCGCCAGCAGCCAGGGAGGGTCTCGGGAAGCTTTCTTT. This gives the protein CASSQGGSREAFF.

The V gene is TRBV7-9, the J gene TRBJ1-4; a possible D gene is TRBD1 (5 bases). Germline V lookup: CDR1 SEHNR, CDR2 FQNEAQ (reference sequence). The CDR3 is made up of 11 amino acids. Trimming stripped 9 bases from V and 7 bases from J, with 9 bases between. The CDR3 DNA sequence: TGTGCCAGTTCGGGGCTTGAAAAACTGTTTTTT. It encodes CASSGLEKLFF.

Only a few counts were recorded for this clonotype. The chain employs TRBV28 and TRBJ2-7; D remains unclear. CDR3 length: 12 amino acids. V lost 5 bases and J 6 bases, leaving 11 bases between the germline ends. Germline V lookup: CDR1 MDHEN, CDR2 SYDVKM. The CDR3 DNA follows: TGTGCCAGCAGTCTCTCCAATTCCGAGCAGTACGTC. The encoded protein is CASSLSNSEQYV.

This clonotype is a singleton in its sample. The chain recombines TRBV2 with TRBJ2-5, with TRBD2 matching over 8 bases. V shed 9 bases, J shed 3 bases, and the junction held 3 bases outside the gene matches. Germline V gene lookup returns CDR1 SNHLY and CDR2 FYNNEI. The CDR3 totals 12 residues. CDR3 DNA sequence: TGTGCCAGTAGCGGGGTTAAAGAGACCCAGTACTTC. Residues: CASSGVKETQYF.

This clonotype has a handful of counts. Here the CDR3 reads CASSQDRGPHTGELFF. The CDR3 region has the DNA TGTGCCAGCAGCCAAGATCGAGGGCCTCACACCGGGGAGCTGTTTTTT. The chain uses TRBV3-1 and TRBJ2-2; a weak D match, TRBD2 (5 bases). This CDR3 is built from 16 residues. Per the germline V gene, CDR1 is LGHDT and CDR2 is YNNKEL (reference sequence). The V end lost 0 bases, the J end lost 3 bases, and 11 bases lay between the germline ends.

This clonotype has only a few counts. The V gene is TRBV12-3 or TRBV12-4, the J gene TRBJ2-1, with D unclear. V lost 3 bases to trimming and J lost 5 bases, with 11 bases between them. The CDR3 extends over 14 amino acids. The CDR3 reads CASSFATQNNEQFF. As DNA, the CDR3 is TGTGCCAGCAGTTTCGCCACGCAAAACAATGAGCAGTTCTTC.

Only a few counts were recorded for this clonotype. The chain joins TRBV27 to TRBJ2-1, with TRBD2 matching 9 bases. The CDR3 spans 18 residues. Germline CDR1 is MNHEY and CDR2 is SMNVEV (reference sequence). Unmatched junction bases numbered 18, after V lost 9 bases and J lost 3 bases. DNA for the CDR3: TGTGCCAGTTACCGGGCGGGAGGGGGTTCACGGGGCTACAATGAGCAGTTCTTC. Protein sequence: CASYRAGGGSRGYNEQFF.